This T cell receptor beta chain was retrieved from a study of blood T cell repertoires in COVID-19. The assay was immunoSEQ multiplex PCR, and TCRdb's table has in-frame clones only and misses some. The sample lists over 300,000 clones, approximately 88% occurring once. Source material: PBMCs or T cells enriched from blood (not recorded which). The clonotype originates from a woman in her thirties with acute COVID-19.

The CDR3: CASSFTGSVGSEQFF. CDR3 nucleotides: TGTGCCAGCAGTTTTACAGGTTCCGTCGGGTCTGAGCAGTTCTTC. The rearrangement joins TRBV27 to TRBJ2-1; tentatively, D is TRBD1 (5 bases). The ends were cut back, 3 bases at V and 9 bases at J, with 18 bases in the middle. CDR3 size: 15 residues. The V gene's germline CDR1 is MNHEY and CDR2 SMNVEV (reference sequence).